This T cell receptor beta chain is from a study of shared clonotypes between healthy human individuals (dated by TCRdb to 2020 to 2021). Study-wide context: A few men and a couple of women, aged 18 to 49 years, made up the cohort. To estimate repertoire size and how much clonotypes are shared between individuals, the study performed deep sequencing of blood TCR repertoires from five healthy adults. To increase sequencing depth and limit assay-specific biases, TCR repertoire library preparation and sequencing were carried out by different laboratories using diverse techniques. Each donor's leukapheresis produced roughly between roughly 0.94 and 9.5 billion PBMCs. Paper-wide results and their limitations: Only blood was sampled, and tissue TCR repertoires likely differ from those in blood. The small number of donors limited the genetic and exposure-history diversity represented. Pairwise subsampling indicated that sequencing depth was expected to affect the degree of clonotype sharing among donors.

The donors were healthy, HIV-negative adults with no recently reported acute infections or vaccinations. All donors were Caucasian adults living in Nashville, Tennessee, USA. For unsorted samples, tens of millions of PBMCs were counted, and genomic DNA was extracted using the QIAamp DNA Blood Mini kit. After blood collection by leukapheresis, PBMCs were isolated using Ficoll-Histopaque density gradient centrifugation and then cryopreserved in the vapor phase of liquid nitrogen. Between the V and J ends, shortened by 3 bases and 7 bases respectively, the junction contains 18 bases. From the cysteine up to the phenylalanine, the CDR3 has a length of 15 residues. Only the CDR3 region is kept as DNA, spanning 45 bases read in frame from base 1. For CDR1 and CDR2, the germline V gene lists MDHEN and SYDVKM. Using the deep immunoSEQ assay, multiplex PCR amplified TCR CDR3 regions from genomic DNA. For each cell subset, the extracted genomic DNA was distributed evenly across all wells of several immunoSEQ 96-well plates, and each plate served as one replicate. For unsorted PBMC, each replicate PCR was loaded with about 300 ng genomic DNA, equivalent to about 30,000 T cell genomes. Ten immunoSEQ deep assay plates were used to sequence unsorted PBMC genomic DNA. Purified libraries were quantified with a Qubit 3.0 fluorometer, sized on a Bioanalyzer 2100, and re-quantified with the KAPA Library Quantification kit. Every immunoSEQ 96-well plate was sequenced on a dedicated single-read 150-cycle Illumina NextSeq 550 flow cell. The published analysis was carried out like this. Because the immunoSEQ output included only junctional sequences and no quality scores, the filtering could not be the same as the filtering used for full-length reads. To assign V/J genes and CDR3, sequences were annotated using PyIR, a Python wrapper for IgBLAST v1.9, with IMGT germline references. Any read was removed if the V/J assignment was weak (E-value above 1e-6), the CDR3 was missing, or the read contained stop codons, out-of-frame junctions, or ambiguous translated residues. A V3J clonotype was defined by an identical inferred V gene, J gene, and CDR3 amino acid sequence. The percentage overlap between two repertoires was calculated by dividing the number of shared unique clonotypes by the size of the smaller repertoire. Repertoire richness was assessed with RTK rarefaction, the Chao1 estimator, and Recon v2.1 estimates of unobserved clonotypes. TCRdb limited this immuneACCESS table to in-frame rearrangements with V and J called. A share of clones is missing; checked studies link under half to unresolved V genes, and the rest is unexplained. Clone size and the V and J calls come from that table; the DNA yielded D and trimming. The sample has about 460,000 clones on record, approximately 80% of them singletons. More than 10% of the sample is in the top ten clones.

Of note for this clone: Its recognized antigen is unknown. Base quality data are lacking; no much larger clone is found one base away.

The V and J segments used are TRBV28 and TRBJ1-2, and TRBD1 may be the D gene, going by 6 matching bases. The material sequenced was PBMCs. The receptor was isolated from a woman in her thirties or forties in good health. Some clones in this sample may be carry-over from other donors' samples. The DNA sequence is TGTGCCAGCAGTTTTATGAGGGGGGGCGCATCTGGCTACACCTTC. It is translated as CASSFMRGGASGYTF.